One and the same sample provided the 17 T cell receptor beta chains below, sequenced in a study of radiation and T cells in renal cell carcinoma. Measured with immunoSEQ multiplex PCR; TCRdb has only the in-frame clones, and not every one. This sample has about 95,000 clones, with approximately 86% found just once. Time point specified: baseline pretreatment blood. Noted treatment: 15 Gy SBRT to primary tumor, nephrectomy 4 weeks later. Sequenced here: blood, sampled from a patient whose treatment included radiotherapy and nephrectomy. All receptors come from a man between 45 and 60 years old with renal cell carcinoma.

CDR3 nucleotide sequence: TGTGCCAGCAGCTTACCCATAAGGACAGGGGACACTGAAGCTTTCTTT. Protein sequence: CASSLPIRTGDTEAFF. V gene TRBV7-9 combines with J gene TRBJ1-1; TRBD1 matches 9 bases. CDR1 SEHNR and CDR2 FQNEAQ come from the germline V gene (reference sequence). The ends lost 2 bases at V and 3 bases at J; junction bases unmatched: 7. This CDR3 comprises 16 residues. The full variable domain, its missing parts supplied by reference TRBV7-9 and TRBJ1-1, is DTGVSQNPRHKITKRGQNVTFRCDPISEHNRLYWYRQTLGQGPEFLTYFQNEAQLEKSRLLSDRFSAERPKGSFSTLEIQRTEQGDSAMYLCASSLPIRTGDTEAFFGQGTRLTVV.

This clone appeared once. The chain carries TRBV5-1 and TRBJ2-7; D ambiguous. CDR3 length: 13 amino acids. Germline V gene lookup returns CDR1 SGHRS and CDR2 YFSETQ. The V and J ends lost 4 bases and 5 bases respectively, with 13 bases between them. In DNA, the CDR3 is TGCGCCAGCAGCGTCCCAGCTGGCCACGAGCAGTACTTC. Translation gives CASSVPAGHEQYF. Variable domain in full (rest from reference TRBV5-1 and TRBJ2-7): KAGVTQTPRYLIKTRGQQVTLSCSPISGHRSVSWYQQTPGQGLQFLFEYFSETQRNKGNFPGRFSGRQFSNSRSEMNVSTLELGDSALYLCASSVPAGHEQYFGPGTRLTVT.

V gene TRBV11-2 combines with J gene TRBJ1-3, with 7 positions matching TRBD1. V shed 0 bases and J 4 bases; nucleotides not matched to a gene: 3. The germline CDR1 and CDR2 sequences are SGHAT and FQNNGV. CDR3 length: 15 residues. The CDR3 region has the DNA TGTGCCAGCAGCTTAGATAAGGGGGCAGGAAACACCATATATTTT. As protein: CASSLDKGAGNTIYF.

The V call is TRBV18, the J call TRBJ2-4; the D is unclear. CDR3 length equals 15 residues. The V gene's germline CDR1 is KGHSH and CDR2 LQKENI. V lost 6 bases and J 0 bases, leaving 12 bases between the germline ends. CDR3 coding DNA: TGTGCCAGCTCGTTCAATCAGCTAGCCAAAAACATTCAGTACTTC. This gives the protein CASSFNQLAKNIQYF.

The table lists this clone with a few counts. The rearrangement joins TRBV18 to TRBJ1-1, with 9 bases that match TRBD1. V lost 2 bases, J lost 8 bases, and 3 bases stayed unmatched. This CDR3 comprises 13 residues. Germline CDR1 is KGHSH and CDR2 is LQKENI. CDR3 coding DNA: TGTGCCAGCTCACCAGGGACAGGGATCGAAGCTTTCTTT. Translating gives CASSPGTGIEAFF.

This CDR3 reads CASSLGGGETQYF. The DNA of the CDR3 is TGTGCCAGCAGCTTAGGAGGTGGAGAGACCCAGTACTTC. The rearrangement links TRBV7-9 to TRBJ2-5, with D uncertain. The CDR3 extends over 13 amino acids. From germline, CDR1 is SEHNR and CDR2 FQNEAQ (reference sequence). V was clipped by 1 base and J by 4 bases, with 7 bases between them.

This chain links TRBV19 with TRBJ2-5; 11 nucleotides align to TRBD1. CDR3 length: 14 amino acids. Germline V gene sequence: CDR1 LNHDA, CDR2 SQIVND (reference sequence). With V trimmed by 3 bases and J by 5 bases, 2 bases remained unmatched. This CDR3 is CASSMGQGVETQYF. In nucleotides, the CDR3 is TGTGCCAGTAGTATGGGACAGGGGGTTGAGACCCAGTACTTC.

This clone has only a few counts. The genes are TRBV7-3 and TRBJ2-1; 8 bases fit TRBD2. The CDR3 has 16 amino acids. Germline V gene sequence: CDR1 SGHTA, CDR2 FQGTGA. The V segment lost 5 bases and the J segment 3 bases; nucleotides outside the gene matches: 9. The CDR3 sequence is CASSPTGAGGYNEQFF. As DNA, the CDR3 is TGTGCCAGCAGCCCCACGGGGGCGGGAGGCTACAATGAGCAGTTCTTC.

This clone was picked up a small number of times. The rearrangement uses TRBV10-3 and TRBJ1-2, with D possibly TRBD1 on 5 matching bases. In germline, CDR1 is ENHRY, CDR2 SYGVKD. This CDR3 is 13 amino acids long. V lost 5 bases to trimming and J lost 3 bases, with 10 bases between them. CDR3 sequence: CAISHEGDYGYTF. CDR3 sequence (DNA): TGTGCCATCAGTCATGAAGGGGACTATGGCTACACCTTC.

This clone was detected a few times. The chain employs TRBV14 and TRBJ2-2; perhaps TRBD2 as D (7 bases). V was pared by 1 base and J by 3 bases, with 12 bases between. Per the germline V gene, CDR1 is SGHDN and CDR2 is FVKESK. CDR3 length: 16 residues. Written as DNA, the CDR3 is TGTGCCAGCAGCCAAGCTCGGGGGGCTTACACCGGGGAGCTGTTTTTT. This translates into CASSQARGAYTGELFF.

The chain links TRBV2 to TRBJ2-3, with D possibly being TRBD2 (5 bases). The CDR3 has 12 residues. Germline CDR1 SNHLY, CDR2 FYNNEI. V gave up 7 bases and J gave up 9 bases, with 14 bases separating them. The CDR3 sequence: CASKERRSTQYF. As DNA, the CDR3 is TGTGCCAGCAAGGAGCGGAGGTCAACGCAGTATTTT.

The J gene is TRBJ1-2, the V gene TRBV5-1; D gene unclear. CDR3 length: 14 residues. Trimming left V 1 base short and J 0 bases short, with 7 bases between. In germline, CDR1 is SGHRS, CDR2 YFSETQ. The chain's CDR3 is CASSLSATNYGYTF. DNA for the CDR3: TGCGCCAGCAGCTTGTCGGCTACTAACTATGGCTACACCTTC.

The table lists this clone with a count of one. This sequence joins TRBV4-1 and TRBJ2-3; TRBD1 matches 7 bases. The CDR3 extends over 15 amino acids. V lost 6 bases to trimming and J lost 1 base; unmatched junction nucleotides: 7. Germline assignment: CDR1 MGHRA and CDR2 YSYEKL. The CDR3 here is CASRYAGGRTDTQYF. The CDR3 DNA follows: TGCGCCAGCAGGTACGCAGGGGGTCGCACAGATACGCAGTATTTT.

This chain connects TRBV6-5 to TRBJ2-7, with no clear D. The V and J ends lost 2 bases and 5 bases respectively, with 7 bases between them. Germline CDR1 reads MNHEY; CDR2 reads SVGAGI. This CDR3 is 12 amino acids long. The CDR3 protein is CASSYTRNEQYF. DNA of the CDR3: TGTGCCAGCAGTTACACGAGGAACGAGCAGTACTTC.

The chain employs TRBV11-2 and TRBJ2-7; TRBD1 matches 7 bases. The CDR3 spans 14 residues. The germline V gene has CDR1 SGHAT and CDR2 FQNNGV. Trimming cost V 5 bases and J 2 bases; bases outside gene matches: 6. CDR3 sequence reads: CASSEDRQTYEQYF. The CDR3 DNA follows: TGTGCCAGCAGCGAGGACAGGCAGACCTACGAGCAGTACTTC. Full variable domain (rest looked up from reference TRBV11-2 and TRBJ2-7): EAGVAQSPRYKIIEKRQSVAFWCNPISGHATLYWYQQILGQGPKLLIQFQNNGVVDDSQLPKDRFSAERLKGVDSTLKIQPAKLEDSAVYLCASSEDRQTYEQYFGPGTRLTVT.

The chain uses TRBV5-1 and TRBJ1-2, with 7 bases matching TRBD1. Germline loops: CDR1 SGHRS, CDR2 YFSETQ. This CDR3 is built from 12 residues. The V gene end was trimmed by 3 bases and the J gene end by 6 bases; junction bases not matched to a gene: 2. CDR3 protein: CASSSTGNGYTF. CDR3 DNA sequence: TGCGCCAGCAGCTCGACAGGGAATGGCTACACCTTC.

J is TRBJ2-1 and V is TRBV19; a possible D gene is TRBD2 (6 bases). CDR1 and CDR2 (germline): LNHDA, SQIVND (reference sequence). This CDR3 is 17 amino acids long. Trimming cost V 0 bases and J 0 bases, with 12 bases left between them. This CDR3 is CASSIDLPGSSYNEQFF. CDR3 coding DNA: TGTGCCAGTAGTATAGATCTCCCCGGGAGCTCCTACAATGAGCAGTTCTTC.